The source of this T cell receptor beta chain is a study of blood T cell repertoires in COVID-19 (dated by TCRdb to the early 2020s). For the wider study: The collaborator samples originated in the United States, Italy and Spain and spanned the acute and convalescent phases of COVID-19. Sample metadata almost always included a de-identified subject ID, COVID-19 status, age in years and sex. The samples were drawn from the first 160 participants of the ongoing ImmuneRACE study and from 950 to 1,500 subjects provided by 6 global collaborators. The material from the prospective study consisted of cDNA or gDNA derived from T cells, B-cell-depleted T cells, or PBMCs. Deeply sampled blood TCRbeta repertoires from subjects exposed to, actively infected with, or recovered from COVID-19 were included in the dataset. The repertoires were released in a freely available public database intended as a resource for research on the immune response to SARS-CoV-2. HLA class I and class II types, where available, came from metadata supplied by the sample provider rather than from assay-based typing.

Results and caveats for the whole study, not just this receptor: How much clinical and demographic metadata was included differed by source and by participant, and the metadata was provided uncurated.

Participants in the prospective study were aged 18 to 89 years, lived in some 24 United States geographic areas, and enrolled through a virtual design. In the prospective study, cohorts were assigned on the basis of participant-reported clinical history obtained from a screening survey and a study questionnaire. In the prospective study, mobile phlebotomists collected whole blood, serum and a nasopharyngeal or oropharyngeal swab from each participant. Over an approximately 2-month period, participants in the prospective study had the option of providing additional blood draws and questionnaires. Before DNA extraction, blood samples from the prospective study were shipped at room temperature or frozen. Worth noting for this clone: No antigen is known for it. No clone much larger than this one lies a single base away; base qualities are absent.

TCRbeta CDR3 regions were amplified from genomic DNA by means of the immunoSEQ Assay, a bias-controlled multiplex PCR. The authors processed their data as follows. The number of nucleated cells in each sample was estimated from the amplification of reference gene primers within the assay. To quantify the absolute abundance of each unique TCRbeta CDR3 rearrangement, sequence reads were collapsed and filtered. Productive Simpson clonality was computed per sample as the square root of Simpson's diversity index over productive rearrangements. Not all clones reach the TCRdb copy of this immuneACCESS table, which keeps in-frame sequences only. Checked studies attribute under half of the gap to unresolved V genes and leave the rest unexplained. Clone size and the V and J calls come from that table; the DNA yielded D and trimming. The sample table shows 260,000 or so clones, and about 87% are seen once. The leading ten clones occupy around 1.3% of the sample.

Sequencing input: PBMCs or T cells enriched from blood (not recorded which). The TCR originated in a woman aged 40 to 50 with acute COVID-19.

The DNA sequence is TGCGCCAGCAGCTTTGACAGCTCCTACAATGAGCAGTTCTTC. It translates as CASSFDSSYNEQFF. The chain is encoded by TRBV5-1 joined to TRBJ2-1; the D gene is perhaps TRBD1, on 5 matching bases. The germline V gene supplies CDR1 SGHRS and CDR2 YFSETQ. The V and J ends are trimmed by 2 bases and 0 bases, leaving 6 bases between them. Its CDR3 holds 14 amino acids, cysteine through phenylalanine. Only the CDR3 region is kept as DNA, spanning 42 bases read in frame from base 1.